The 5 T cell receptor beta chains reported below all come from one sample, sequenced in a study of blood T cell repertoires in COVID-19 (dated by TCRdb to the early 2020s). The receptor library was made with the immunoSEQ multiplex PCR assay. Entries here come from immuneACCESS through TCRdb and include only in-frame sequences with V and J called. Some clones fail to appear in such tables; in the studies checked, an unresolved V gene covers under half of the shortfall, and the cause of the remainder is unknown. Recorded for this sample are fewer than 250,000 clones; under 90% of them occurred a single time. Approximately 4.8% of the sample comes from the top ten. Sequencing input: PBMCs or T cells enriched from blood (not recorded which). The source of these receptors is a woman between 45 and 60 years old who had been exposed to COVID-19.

CDR3: CASSYRGRFVSGEPQHF. CDR3 bases: TGTGCCAGCAGCTACAGGGGGCGATTCGTAAGCGGGGAGCCCCAGCATTTT. The chain uses TRBV11-3 and TRBJ1-5; the match to TRBD1 covers 9 bases. This CDR3 has 17 residues. V trimming: 4 bases; J trimming: 8 bases; junction bases outside the gene matches: 15. Looked up from germline, CDR1 is SGHNT and CDR2 is YENEEA.

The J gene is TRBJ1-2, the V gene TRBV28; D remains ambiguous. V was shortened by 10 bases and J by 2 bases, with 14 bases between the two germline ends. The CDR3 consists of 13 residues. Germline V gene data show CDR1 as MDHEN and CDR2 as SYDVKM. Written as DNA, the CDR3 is TGTGCCACCGGAGTCCCTCAGAACTATGGCTACACCTTC. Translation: CATGVPQNYGYTF.

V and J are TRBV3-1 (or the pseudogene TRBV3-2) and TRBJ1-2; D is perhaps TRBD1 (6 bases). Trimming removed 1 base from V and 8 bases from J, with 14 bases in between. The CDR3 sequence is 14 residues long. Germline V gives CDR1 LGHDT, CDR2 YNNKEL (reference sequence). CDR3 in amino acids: CASSQGGVGAGYTF. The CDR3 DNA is TGTGCCAGCAGCCAAGGAGGAGTGGGGGCCGGCTACACCTTC.

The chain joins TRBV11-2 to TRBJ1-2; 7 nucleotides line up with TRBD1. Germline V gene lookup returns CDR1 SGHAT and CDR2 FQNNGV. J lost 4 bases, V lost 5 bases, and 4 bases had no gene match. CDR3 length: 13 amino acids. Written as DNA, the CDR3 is TGTGCCAGCAGCCGACAGGGCGGCTATGGCTACACCTTC. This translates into CASSRQGGYGYTF.

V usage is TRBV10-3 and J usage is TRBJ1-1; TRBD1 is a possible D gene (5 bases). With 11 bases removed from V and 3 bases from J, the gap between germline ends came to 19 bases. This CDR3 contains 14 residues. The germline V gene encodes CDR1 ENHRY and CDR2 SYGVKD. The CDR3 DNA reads TGTGCCTCGGGGGGGAGATTCTGGGACACTGAAGCTTTCTTT. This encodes CASGGRFWDTEAFF.